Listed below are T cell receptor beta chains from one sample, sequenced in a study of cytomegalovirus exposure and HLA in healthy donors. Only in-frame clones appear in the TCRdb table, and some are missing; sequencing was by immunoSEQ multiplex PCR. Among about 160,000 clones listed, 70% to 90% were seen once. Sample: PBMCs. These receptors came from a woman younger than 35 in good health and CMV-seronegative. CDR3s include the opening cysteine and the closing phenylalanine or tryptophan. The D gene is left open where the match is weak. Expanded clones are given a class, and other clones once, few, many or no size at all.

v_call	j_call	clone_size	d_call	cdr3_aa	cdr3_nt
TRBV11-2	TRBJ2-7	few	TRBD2	CASSLVGRVSYEQYF	TGTGCCAGCAGCTTAGTGGGGAGGGTCTCCTACGAGCAGTACTTC
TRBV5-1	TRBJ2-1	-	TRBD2	CASSLLAGVSNEQFF	TGCGCCAGCAGCTTGTTAGCGGGAGTATCGAATGAGCAGTTCTTC
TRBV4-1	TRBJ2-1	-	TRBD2	CASSLEGTGTSRYNEQFF	TGCGCCAGCAGCCTAGAAGGGACCGGGACTAGCCGATACAATGAGCAGTTCTTC
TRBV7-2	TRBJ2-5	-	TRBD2	CASSSERGETQYF	TGTGCCAGCAGCTCGGAGCGGGGAGAGACCCAGTACTTC
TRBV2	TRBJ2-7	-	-	CASRGHLKIYEQYF	TGTGCCAGCAGGGGCCACCTGAAGATCTACGAGCAGTACTTC
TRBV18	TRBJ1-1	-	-	CASSPTVGTEAFF	TGTGCCAGCTCACCGACAGTCGGCACTGAAGCTTTCTTT
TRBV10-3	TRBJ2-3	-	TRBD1	CAISEGDRVADTQYF	TGTGCCATCAGTGAGGGGGACAGGGTGGCAGATACGCAGTATTTT
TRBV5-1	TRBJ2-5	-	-	CASGPLGPSQETQYF	TGCGCCAGCGGCCCATTGGGCCCGAGCCAAGAGACCCAGTACTTC
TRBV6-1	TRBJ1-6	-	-	CASSREGHSPLHF	TGTGCCAGTTCCAGGGAGGGTCATTCACCCCTCCACTTT
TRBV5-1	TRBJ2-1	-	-	CASSCVLDCTSSYNEQFF	TGCGCCAGCAGCTGCGTACTGGACTGCACCAGCTCCTACAATGAGCAGTTCTTC
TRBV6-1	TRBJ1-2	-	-	CASSIQKGLYGYTF	TGTGCCAGCAGTATACAGAAGGGGCTGTATGGCTACACCTTC
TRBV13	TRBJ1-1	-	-	CASSHQGGAEAFF	TGTGCCAGCTCACATCAGGGTGGGGCTGAAGCTTTCTTT
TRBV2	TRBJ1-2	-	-	CASRADGSAGGYTF	TGTGCCAGCAGAGCGGACGGCAGCGCGGGAGGCTACACCTTC
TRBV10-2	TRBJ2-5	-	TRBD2	CASSGFSGTSGSGETQYF	TGCGCCAGCAGTGGTTTTTCCGGGACTAGCGGGAGCGGGGAGACCCAGTACTTC
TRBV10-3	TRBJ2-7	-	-	CAISETDKELYEQYF	TGTGCCATCAGTGAGACAGACAAAGAACTTTACGAGCAGTACTTC
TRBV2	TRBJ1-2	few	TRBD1	CASSLETGVGLGYTF	TGTGCCAGCAGCCTGGAGACAGGGGTTGGGCTTGGCTACACCTTC
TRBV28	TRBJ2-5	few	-	CASSSPGSGETQYF	TGTGCCAGCAGTTCTCCGGGGTCGGGAGAGACCCAGTACTTC
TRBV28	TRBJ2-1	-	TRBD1	CASSFVGGQYNEQFF	TGTGCCAGCAGTTTCGTAGGGGGACAGTACAATGAGCAGTTCTTC
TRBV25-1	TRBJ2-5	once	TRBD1	CATHPGQGVIETQYF	TGTGCCACCCACCCAGGACAGGGGGTTATAGAGACCCAGTACTTC
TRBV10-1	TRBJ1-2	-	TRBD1	CASSRDRAHGYTF	TGCGCCAGCAGTAGGGACAGGGCCCATGGCTACACCTTC
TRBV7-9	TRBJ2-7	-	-	CASSLEAGRYEQYF	TGTGCCAGCAGCTTAGAGGCGGGACGGTACGAGCAGTACTTC
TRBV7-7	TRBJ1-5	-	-	CASSLSNWFTWRDQPQHF	TGTGCCAGCAGCTTATCGAATTGGTTCACATGGAGAGATCAGCCCCAGCATTTT
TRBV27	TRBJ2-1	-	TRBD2	CASSLSRASGSYNEQFF	TGTGCCAGCAGTTTATCGAGGGCTAGCGGAAGTTACAATGAGCAGTTCTTC